What follows are 2 T cell receptor beta chains derived from one specimen sequenced in a study of shared clonotypes between healthy human individuals. Clones were read by immunoSEQ multiplex PCR, and TCRdb kept only the in-frame ones, dropping some. This sample has 2 million to 2.5 million clones, with 90% to 95% found just once. Material for sequencing was naive CD4+ T cells from PBMCs. Subset specified: CD45RA+ positively selected. The source of these receptors is a man between 18 and 29 years old in good health. Some clones in this sample may be carry-over from other donors' samples.

The chain has TRBV5-1 and TRBJ2-2, with 10 bases aligning to TRBD2. The V gene end was trimmed by 4 bases and the J gene end by 5 bases; junction bases not matched to a gene: 5. The CDR3 has 15 residues. The germline gives CDR1 SGHRS, CDR2 YFSETQ. CDR3 nucleotides: TGCGCCAGCAGCGCCCTAGCGGGAGATACCGGGGAGCTGTTTTTT. It translates to CASSALAGDTGELFF.

This chain connects TRBV10-1 to TRBJ2-3; D tentatively fits TRBD1 or TRBD2 (5 bases each). Germline CDR1 is WNHNN and CDR2 is SYGVQD (reference sequence). CDR3 size: 16 residues. Trimming pared 6 bases from V and 3 bases from J, leaving 19 bases between. CDR3 DNA: TGCGCCAGCAGGCAGGCTGGGGGTAAAGGAACAGATACGCAGTATTTT. Its protein product is CASRQAGGKGTDTQYF.